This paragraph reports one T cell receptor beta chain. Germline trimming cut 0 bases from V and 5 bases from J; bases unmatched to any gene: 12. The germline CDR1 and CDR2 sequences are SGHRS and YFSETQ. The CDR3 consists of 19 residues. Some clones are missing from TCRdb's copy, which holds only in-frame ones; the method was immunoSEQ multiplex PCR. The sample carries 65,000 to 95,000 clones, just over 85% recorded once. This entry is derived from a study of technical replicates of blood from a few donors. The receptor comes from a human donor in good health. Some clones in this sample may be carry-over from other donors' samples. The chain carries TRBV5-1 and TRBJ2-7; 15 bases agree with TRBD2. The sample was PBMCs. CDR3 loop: CASSLGGLAGGWRPNEQYF. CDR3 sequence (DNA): TGCGCCAGCAGCTTGGGGGGACTAGCGGGAGGATGGCGCCCGAACGAGCAGTACTTC.